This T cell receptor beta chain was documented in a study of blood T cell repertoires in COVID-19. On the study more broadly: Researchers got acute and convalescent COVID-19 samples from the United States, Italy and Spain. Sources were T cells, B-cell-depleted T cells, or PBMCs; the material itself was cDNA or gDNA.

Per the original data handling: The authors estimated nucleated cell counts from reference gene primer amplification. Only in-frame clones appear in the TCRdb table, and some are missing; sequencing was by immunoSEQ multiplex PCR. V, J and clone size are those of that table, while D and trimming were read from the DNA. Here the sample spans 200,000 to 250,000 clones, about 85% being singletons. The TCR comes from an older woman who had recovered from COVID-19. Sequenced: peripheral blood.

Here the CDR3 reads CASTPGGTGPSEQYF. In DNA, the CDR3 is TGTGCCAGCACCCCAGGCGGGACAGGGCCCTCCGAGCAGTACTTC. The chain has TRBV5-4 and TRBJ2-7; the match to TRBD1 covers 9 bases. Germline trimming cut 6 bases from V and 6 bases from J; bases unmatched to any gene: 13. Germline V gene sequence: CDR1 SGHNT, CDR2 YYREEE (reference sequence). The CDR3 sequence is 15 residues long. Full variable domain (rest looked up from reference TRBV5-4 and TRBJ2-7): ETGVTQSPTHLIKTRGQQVTLRCSSQSGHNTVSWYQQALGQGPQFIFQYYREEENGRGNFPPRFSGLQFPNYSSELNVNALELDDSALYLCASTPGGTGPSEQYFGPGTRLTVT.